This T cell receptor (beta chain) was sequenced in a study of regulatory T cells in long-lasting Graves disease (dated by TCRdb to about 2021). Describing the broader study: Newly diagnosed Graves' disease patients had taken antithyroid drugs for less than 3 months. Patients with persistent Graves' disease were compared with patients with newly diagnosed Graves' disease using TCR sequencing and RNA sequencing of peripheral blood. The study was conducted in China and was registered as a clinical trial. A total of about 33 samples underwent TCR sequencing, from about 13 patients with persistent Graves' disease and 20 or so patients with newly diagnosed Graves' disease.

Receptor amplification or capture employed multiplex PCR. Sequencing relied on an Illumina HiSeq 4000. CDR3 regions were amplified by Arm-PCR with iRepertoire HTBI primers to construct TCR beta libraries. PCR products were gel purified before sequencing. In the paper's pipeline: A total of fewer than 80 TRBV and about 13 TRBJ segments were identified across samples and were used for gene usage analysis of CDR3 amino acid clonotypes. COPE and FqMerger were used to merge the filtered high-quality paired reads into contigs. Contigs were aligned with BLAST to IMGT TRBV, TRBD and TRBJ reference genes, and CDR3 was defined per IMGT. Highly expanded clones were defined as clonotypes with a frequency above 0.1%. Repertoire diversity was measured by Shannon entropy, and V-J evenness by the Gini coefficient. Public clonotypes were defined as clonotypes shared by more than one individual. TCRdb itself trimmed the public reads at Q25 with fastp, ran MiXCR and retained productive beta chains. Merged by CDR3 protein, the rows form single entries marked with the most common genes and DNA. These V and J calls derive from TCRdb rather than the authors' analysis. A total of about 500,000 distinct CDR3 sequences appear in this sample, more than 10% of them only once. The leading ten clones occupy around 9.3% of the sample.

From the cysteine through the phenylalanine, the CDR3 covers 12 amino acids. Of all the DNA, just the CDR3 is kept, 36 bases in frame from base 1. CDR1 and CDR2, per the germline V gene (reference sequence), are DFQATT and SNEGSKA. Deletion took 5 bases off V and 2 bases off J, with a span of 9 bases between the germline ends. This clonotype occurred a few times. The target of this receptor is not known. No qualities accompany the bases; no much larger clone lies one base away. The time point label of this sample denotes: newly diagnosed GD, antithyroid drugs for less than 3 months. For both TCR sequencing and RNA sequencing, RNA was extracted from PBMCs using TRIzol. The diagnosis of Graves' disease followed American Thyroid Association guidelines. Patients were recruited from an endocrinology department in Xi'an, China. Each patient gave about 10 milliliters of peripheral blood, collected in an EDTA anticoagulant tube. PBMCs were isolated by Ficoll Paque Plus density gradient separation without further T cell sorting. An Agilent 2100 Bioanalyzer and agarose gel were used to assess RNA quality, and a NanoDrop 2000 was used to measure RNA concentration.

What the research found in general, with its limitations: Patients with persistent disease shared more public clonotypes (about 3,000) than newly diagnosed patients did (about 970). Because the primary lesion, thyroid tissue, could not be accessed, the study looked at peripheral blood alone. Preferential use of TRBV28, TRBJ1-2 and TRBJ2-5 was observed in persistent disease, whereas TRBV20-1 and TRBJ2-1 were favored in newly diagnosed disease. Compared with newly diagnosed patients, persistent Graves' disease patients had lower TCR Shannon entropy and fewer highly expanded clones, which suggests clonal expansion. Sequencing and analysis were restricted to the TCR beta chain. The small sample size was acknowledged by the authors as a limitation that may reduce accuracy.

The data were also submitted as part of a second study, on T cells in Graves' hyperthyroidism and ophthalmopathy. As the second paper documents: Stable Graves' hyperthyroidism was defined as no progression to ophthalmopathy during 18 months of follow-up. The hyperthyroidism patients were between 18 and 65 years old and newly diagnosed, with a disease duration of less than 2 months. The study excluded patients with uncontrolled infections, other autoimmune diseases, pregnancy or lactation. Clinical symptoms, serum thyroxine and TRAb, thyroid ultrasound, and orbital computed tomography formed the basis for the diagnoses. The first round of RT-PCR for the TCR CDR3 was performed with the HTBI primer set and the Qiagen OneStep RT-PCR kit. Blood samples also contained most of the expanded thyroid clonotypes (frequency above 0.001), which suggests that blood repertoires may reflect thyroid immune responses. A model built on a 13 V-J signature distinguished ophthalmopathy from stable hyperthyroidism, reaching 85% to 90% sensitivity and around 81% specificity in cross-validation and 80%/75% in testing. During validation, the model predicted progression to ophthalmopathy a median of approximately 6.5 months ahead of onset, with almost 71% sensitivity and around 73% specificity. TCR V-J signatures able to tell the groups apart were searched for in a discovery cohort of 100 patients, of whom around 43 had Graves' ophthalmopathy and around 56 had stable Graves' hyperthyroidism. Prospective prediction of ophthalmopathy was tested in an independent validation cohort consisting of some 18 hyperthyroidism patients and some 16 patients who later progressed to ophthalmopathy. The 75 to 100 discovery patients were divided at random into training and test sets in a 7:3 ratio. In addition, the study compared T-cell repertoires in thyroid tissue and in blood from several Graves' hyperthyroidism patients. Once sampling was done, hyperthyroidism patients were given methimazole at a starting dose of 30 mg daily, whereas ophthalmopathy patients were given high-dose intravenous methylprednisolone. Libraries were constructed in a second round of multiplex PCR, after which size selection and purification were performed. Libraries were sequenced paired-end with 100 bp reads on an Illumina HiSeq2000. Raw data were processed with SOAPnuke, discarding reads with adapters, uncalled bases, mean Phred below 15, or no exact constant-primer or identifier match. COPE v1.2.5 was used to merge the high-quality paired reads, and each unique nucleotide sequence was defined as a clonotype. MiTCR v1.1 was used to align the clonotypes against IMGT TRBV, TRBD and TRBJ reference segments. The analysis was restricted to V-J combinations with a frequency above 0.0001, which together covered 99.2% of the repertoires. A TCS score was defined as the ratio between F50 (clonal expansion) and ExV (chaos), using BLOSUM62-based TCRdist between CDR3 peptides within each V-J. Welch's t-statistics and random forest reduced 514 V-J features to some 14, which were used in a naive Bayes classifier (R e1071). No statistical method was used to fix the sample size in advance, and group allocation was not hidden from the investigators. The paper reports TCR Vbeta CDR3 sequencing of some 140 peripheral blood samples: approximately 41 ophthalmopathy, over 70 hyperthyroidism and around 17 progressor patients.

The starting material was peripheral blood mononuclear cells (PBMCs), obtained at new diagnosis, from a patient treated with antithyroid drugs. In this chain, TRBV20-1 is recombined with TRBJ1-1; the D gene assignment is ambiguous. This TCR was recovered from a woman in her twenties or thirties with Graves disease. Donor details come from another sample of the same person, matched by shared clones. The DNA sequence follows: TGCAGTGCTGTCAAGGGTAACACTGAAGCTTTCTTT. It translates as CSAVKGNTEAFF.